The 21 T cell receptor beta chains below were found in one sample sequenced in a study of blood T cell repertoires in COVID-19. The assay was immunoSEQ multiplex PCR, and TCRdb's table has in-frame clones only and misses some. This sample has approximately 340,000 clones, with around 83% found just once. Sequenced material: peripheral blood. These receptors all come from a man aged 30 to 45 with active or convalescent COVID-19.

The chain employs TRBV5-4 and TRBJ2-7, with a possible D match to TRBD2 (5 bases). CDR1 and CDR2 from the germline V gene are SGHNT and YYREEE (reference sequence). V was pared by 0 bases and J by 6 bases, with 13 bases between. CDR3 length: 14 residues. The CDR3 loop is CASSLGGEIREQYF. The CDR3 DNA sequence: TGTGCCAGCAGCTTGGGTGGGGAGATACGCGAGCAGTACTTC.

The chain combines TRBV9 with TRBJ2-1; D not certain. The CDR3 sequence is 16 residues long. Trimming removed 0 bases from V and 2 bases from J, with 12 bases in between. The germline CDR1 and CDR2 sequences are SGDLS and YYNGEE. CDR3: CASSVAVAAAYNEQFF. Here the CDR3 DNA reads TGTGCCAGCAGCGTAGCGGTGGCGGCCGCCTACAATGAGCAGTTCTTC.

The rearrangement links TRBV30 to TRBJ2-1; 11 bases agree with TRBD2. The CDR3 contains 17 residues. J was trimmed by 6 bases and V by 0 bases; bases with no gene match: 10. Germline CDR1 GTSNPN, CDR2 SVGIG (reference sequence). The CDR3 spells CAWSVGLAGGVGNEQFF. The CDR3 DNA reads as TGTGCCTGGAGTGTTGGATTAGCGGGAGGGGTGGGCAATGAGCAGTTCTTC. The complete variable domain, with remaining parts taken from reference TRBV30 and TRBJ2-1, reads SQTIHQWPATLVQPVGSPLSLECTVEGTSNPNLYWYRQAAGRGLQLLFYSVGIGQISSEVPQNLSASRPQDRQFILSSKKLLLSDSGFYLCAWSVGLAGGVGNEQFFGPGTRLTVL.

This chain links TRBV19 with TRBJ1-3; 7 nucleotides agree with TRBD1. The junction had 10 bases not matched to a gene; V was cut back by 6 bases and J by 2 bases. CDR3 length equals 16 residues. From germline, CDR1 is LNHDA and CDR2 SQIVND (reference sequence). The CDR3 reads CASSQPHRGPGNTIYF. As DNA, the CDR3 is TGTGCCAGTAGCCAACCGCACAGGGGACCTGGAAACACCATATATTTT.

The CDR3 here is CASSPRTSVKPYEQYF. In DNA, the CDR3 is TGTGCCAGCAGTCCCCGGACTAGCGTCAAGCCCTACGAGCAGTACTTC. This chain uses TRBV6-2 or TRBV6-3 with TRBJ2-7, with TRBD2 identical over 9 bases. CDR3 length: 16 residues. In germline, CDR1 is MNHEY, CDR2 SVGEGT. The J segment lost 2 bases and the V segment lost 5 bases, leaving 10 bases of the junction unmatched.

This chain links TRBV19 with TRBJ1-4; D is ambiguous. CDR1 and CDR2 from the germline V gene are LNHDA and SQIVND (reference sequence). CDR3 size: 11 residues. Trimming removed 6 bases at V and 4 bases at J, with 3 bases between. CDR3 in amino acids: CASSGNEKLFF. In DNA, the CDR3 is TGTGCCAGTAGCGGTAATGAAAAACTGTTTTTT.

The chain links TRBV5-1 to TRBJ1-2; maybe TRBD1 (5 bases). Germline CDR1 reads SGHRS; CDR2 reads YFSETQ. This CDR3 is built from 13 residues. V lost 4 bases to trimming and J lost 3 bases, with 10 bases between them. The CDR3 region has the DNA TGCGCCAGCAGCCTAGGGGAGGACTATGGCTACACCTTC. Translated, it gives CASSLGEDYGYTF.

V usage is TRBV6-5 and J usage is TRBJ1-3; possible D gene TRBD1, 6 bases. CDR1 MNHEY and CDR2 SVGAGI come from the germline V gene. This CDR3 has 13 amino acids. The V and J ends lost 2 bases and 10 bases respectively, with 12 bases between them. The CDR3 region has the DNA TGTGCCAGCAGTTACGGGGGCCCTGGTACCATATATTTT. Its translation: CASSYGGPGTIYF.

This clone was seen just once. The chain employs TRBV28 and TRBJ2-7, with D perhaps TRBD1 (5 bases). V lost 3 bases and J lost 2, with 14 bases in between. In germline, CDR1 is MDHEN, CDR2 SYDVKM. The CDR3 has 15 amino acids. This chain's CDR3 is CASSFTDIGTYEQYF. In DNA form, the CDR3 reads TGTGCCAGCAGTTTTACGGACATTGGTACCTACGAGCAGTACTTC.

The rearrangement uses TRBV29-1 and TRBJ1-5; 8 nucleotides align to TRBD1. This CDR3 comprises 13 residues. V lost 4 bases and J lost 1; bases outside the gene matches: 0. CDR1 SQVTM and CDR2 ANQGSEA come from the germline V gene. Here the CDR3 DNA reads TGCAGCGTTGGACAGGGGAGCAATCAGCCCCAGCATTTT. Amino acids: CSVGQGSNQPQHF.

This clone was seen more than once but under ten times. Written as DNA, the CDR3 is TGTGCCAGCAGCCTGGACAGGGGCGAGCAGTACTTC. It encodes CASSLDRGEQYF. The chain recombines TRBV7-2 with TRBJ2-7; 9 bases fit TRBD1. J lost 6 bases, V lost 5 bases, and 2 bases had no gene match. Germline CDR1 SGHTA, CDR2 FQGNSA. The CDR3 totals 12 residues. The full variable domain, completed using reference TRBV7-2 and TRBJ2-7, is GAGVSQSPSNKVTEKGKDVELRCDPISGHTALYWYRQSLGQGLEFLIYFQGNSAPDKSGLPSDRFSAERTGGSVSTLTIQRTQQEDSAVYLCASSLDRGEQYFGPGTRLTVT.

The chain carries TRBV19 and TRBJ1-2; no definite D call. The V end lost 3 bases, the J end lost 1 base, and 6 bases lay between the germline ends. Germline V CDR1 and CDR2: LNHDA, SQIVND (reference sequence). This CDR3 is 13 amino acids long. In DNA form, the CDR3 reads TGTGCCAGTAGTATGGGCGTTAACTATGGCTACACCTTC. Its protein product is CASSMGVNYGYTF.

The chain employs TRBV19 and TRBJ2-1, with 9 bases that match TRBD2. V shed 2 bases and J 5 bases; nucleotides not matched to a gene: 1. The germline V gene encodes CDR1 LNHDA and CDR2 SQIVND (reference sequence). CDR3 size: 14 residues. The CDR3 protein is CASSILAGDNEQFF. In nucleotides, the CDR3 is TGTGCCAGTAGTATATTAGCGGGAGACAATGAGCAGTTCTTC.

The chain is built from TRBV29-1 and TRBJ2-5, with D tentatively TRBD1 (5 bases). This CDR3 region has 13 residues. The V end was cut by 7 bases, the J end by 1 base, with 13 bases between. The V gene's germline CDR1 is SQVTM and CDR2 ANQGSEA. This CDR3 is CSAAPGIQETQYF. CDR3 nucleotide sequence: TGCAGCGCTGCCCCAGGGATCCAAGAGACCCAGTACTTC.

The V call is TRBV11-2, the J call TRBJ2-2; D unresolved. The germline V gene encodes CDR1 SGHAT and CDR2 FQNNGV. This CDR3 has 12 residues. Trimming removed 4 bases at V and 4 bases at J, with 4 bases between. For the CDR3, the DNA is TGTGCCAGCAGCTCGTCCACCGGGGAGCTGTTTTTT. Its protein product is CASSSSTGELFF.

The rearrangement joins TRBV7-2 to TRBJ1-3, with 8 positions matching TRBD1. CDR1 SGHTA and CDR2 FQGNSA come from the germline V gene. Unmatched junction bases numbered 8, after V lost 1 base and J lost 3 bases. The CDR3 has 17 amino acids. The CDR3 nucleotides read TGTGCCAGCAGCTTAGAAGCGGGACAGGCCTTTGGAAACACCATATATTTT. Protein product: CASSLEAGQAFGNTIYF. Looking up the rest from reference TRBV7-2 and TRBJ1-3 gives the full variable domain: GAGVSQSPSNKVTEKGKDVELRCDPISGHTALYWYRQSLGQGLEFLIYFQGNSAPDKSGLPSDRFSAERTGGSVSTLTIQRTQQEDSAVYLCASSLEAGQAFGNTIYFGEGSWLTVV.

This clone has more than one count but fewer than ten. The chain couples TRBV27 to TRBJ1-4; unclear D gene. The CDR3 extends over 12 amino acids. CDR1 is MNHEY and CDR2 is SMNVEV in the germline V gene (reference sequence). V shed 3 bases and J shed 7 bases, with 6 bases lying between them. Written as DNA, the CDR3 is TGTGCCAGCAGTTTCCTCGGTGAAAAACTGTTTTTT. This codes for CASSFLGEKLFF.

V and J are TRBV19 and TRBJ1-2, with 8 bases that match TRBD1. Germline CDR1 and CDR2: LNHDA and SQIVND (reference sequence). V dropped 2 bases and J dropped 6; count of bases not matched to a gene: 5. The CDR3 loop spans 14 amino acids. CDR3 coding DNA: TGTGCCAGTAGTATATGGACAGGGATAAATGGCTACACCTTC. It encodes CASSIWTGINGYTF. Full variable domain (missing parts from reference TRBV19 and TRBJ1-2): DGGITQSPKYLFRKEGQNVTLSCEQNLNHDAMYWYRQDPGQGLRLIYYSQIVNDFQKGDIAEGYSVSREKKESFPLTVTSAQKNPTAFYLCASSIWTGINGYTFGSGTRLTVV.

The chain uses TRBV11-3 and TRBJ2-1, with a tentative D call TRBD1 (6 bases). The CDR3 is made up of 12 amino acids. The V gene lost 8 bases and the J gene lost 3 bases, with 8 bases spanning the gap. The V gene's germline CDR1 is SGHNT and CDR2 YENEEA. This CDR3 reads CASGGDYNEQFF. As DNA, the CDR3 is TGTGCCAGCGGGGGCGACTACAATGAGCAGTTCTTC.

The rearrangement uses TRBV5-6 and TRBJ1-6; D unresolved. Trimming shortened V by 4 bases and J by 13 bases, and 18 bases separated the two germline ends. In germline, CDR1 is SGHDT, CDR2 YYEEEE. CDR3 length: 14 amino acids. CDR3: CASSPPPPGSPLHF. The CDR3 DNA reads TGTGCCAGCAGCCCTCCCCCGCCGGGTTCCCCCCTCCACTTT.

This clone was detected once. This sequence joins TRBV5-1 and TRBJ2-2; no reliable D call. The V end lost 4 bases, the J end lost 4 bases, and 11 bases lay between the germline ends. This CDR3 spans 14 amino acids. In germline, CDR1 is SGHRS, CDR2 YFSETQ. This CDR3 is CASSPQTSTGELFF. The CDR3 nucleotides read TGCGCCAGCAGCCCCCAGACTTCCACCGGGGAGCTGTTTTTT. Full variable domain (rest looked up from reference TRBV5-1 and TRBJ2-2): KAGVTQTPRYLIKTRGQQVTLSCSPISGHRSVSWYQQTPGQGLQFLFEYFSETQRNKGNFPGRFSGRQFSNSRSEMNVSTLELGDSALYLCASSPQTSTGELFFGEGSRLTVL.